This is a list of T cell receptor beta chains from one sample in a study of beta chain features in type 1 diabetes. Method: immunoSEQ multiplex PCR; TCRdb's copy keeps in-frame clones and lacks some. The data hold 850,000 to 900,000 clones, with 15% to 20% observed a single time. Sequenced material: naive CD4+ T cells from blood. The receptors stem from a woman between 18 and 29 years old in good health. Each CDR3 is given with its conserved first and last residue. Each record gives: clone size, D gene, J gene, V gene, CDR3 DNA, CDR3 protein. D genes are given only for firm matches. Some rows mark clone size as missing; the rest say once, few, many or name a class of expanded clone.

-,-,TRBJ2-2,TRBV4-2,TGTGCCAGCACCTCAGGACATTACACCGGGGAGCTGTTTTTT,CASTSGHYTGELFF
few,-,TRBJ1-2,TRBV6-5,TGTGCCAGCAGTTACTCGGGGCGGATCTATGGCTACACCTTC,CASSYSGRIYGYTF
-,-,TRBJ2-1,TRBV2,TGTGCCAGCAGTGGGTTTATTGAGCAGTTCTTC,CASSGFIEQFF
-,TRBD1,TRBJ1-1,TRBV5-1,TGCGCCAGCAGACAAGGGGGCTTTGGCACTGAAGCTTTCTTT,CASRQGGFGTEAFF
-,-,TRBJ2-7,TRBV5-1,TGCGCCAGCGAACCGGGCCCCGGGTTGGAGGGGTACGAGCAGTACTTC,CASEPGPGLEGYEQYF
-,-,TRBJ2-1,TRBV6-5,TGTGCCAGCAGTGTACGCCCGCGCAACAATGAGCAGTTCTTC,CASSVRPRNNEQFF
-,-,TRBJ2-5,TRBV6-6,TGTGCCAGCAGGCCGCCACAGACAGGTATCCAAGAGACCCAGTACTTC,CASRPPQTGIQETQYF
few,-,TRBJ2-5,TRBV28,TGTGCCAGCAGTACTAAAGAGACCCAGTACTTC,CASSTKETQYF
-,TRBD2,TRBJ2-5,TRBV30,TGTGCCTGGAGTCCGTCGACTAGCGGGAGGGCCGCGAAGTACCAAGAGACCCAGTACTTC,CAWSPSTSGRAAKYQETQYF
-,-,TRBJ2-1,TRBV11-2,TGTGCCAGCAGCCTCGTGGCTACCCTCTACAATGAGCAGTTCTTC,CASSLVATLYNEQFF
few,TRBD2,TRBJ2-5,TRBV7-9,TGTGCCAGCAGCTTCGGAGCGGGAGGTGGGGAGACCCAGTACTTC,CASSFGAGGGETQYF
-,-,TRBJ2-2,TRBV2,TGTGCCAGCAGGGTACATACCGGGGAGCTGTTTTTT,CASRVHTGELFF
-,TRBD1,TRBJ2-5,TRBV5-1,TGCGCCAGCAGCTCTCGAGGACAGGGAGGCTTAGAGACCCAGTACTTC,CASSSRGQGGLETQYF
-,TRBD2,TRBJ2-1,TRBV19,TGTGCCAGTAGGTTAGCGGGAGCCGACTCGGTATACAATGAGCAGTTCTTC,CASRLAGADSVYNEQFF
few,TRBD1,TRBJ2-7,TRBV29-1,TGCAGCGTTGTTGAACAGGGGGCATCCTACGAGCAGTACTTC,CSVVEQGASYEQYF
-,-,TRBJ1-1,TRBV19,TGTGCCAGTAGTATAGCCCCGACGAGGATGAACACTGAAGCTTTCTTT,CASSIAPTRMNTEAFF
few,-,TRBJ1-1,TRBV10-2,TGCGCCAGCAGTGAGGGGGGAGGTCTCACTGAAGCTTTCTTT,CASSEGGGLTEAFF
-,TRBD2,TRBJ2-3,TRBV6-1,TGTGCCAGCAGTGGCGCGGGAGGGCCGCGCACAGATACGCAGTATTTT,CASSGAGGPRTDTQYF
few,-,TRBJ1-2,TRBV18,TGTGCCAGCTCACCTGATGGTGGAGCCTATGGCTACACCTTC,CASSPDGGAYGYTF
-,TRBD2,TRBJ2-5,TRBV7-2,TGTGCCAGCAGCCTTAGCGGGGGACTCCAAGAGACCCAGTACTTC,CASSLSGGLQETQYF
few,-,TRBJ2-7,TRBV18,TGTGCCAGCTCACCCCCGGGGTTTAGTGACTACGAGCAGTACTTC,CASSPPGFSDYEQYF
-,TRBD1,TRBJ2-4,TRBV19,TGTGCCAGTAGTATCCTGGGACAGGGGAGCATTCAGTACTTC,CASSILGQGSIQYF
-,-,TRBJ2-3,TRBV4-2,TGTGCCAGCAGCCAAGATCCAGGGGCTACACTCACAGATACGCAGTATTTT,CASSQDPGATLTDTQYF
-,-,TRBJ2-4,TRBV19,TGTGCCAGTAGAACGGCCCTAGCCAAAAACATTCAGTACTTC,CASRTALAKNIQYF
-,-,TRBJ2-7,TRBV28,TGTGCCAGCAGTTCCCAGGGGACCTTATCCTACGAGCAGTACTTC,CASSSQGTLSYEQYF
-,TRBD2,TRBJ2-5,TRBV18,TGTGCCAGCTCACCAGCACTAGCGGCACAAGAGACCCAGTACTTC,CASSPALAAQETQYF
few,-,TRBJ1-1,TRBV9,TGTGCCAGCAGCGTTCTGGGGGACACTGAAGCTTTCTTT,CASSVLGDTEAFF
-,TRBD2,TRBJ2-6,TRBV4-3,TGCGCCAGCAGCCAAGTTAATAGCGGGTCTGGGGCCAACGTCCTGACTTTC,CASSQVNSGSGANVLTF
few,TRBD1,TRBJ1-5,TRBV5-1,TGCGCCAGCAGCGCCACAGGGGGTAGCAATCAGCCCCAGCATTTT,CASSATGGSNQPQHF
few,TRBD2,TRBJ2-3,TRBV14,TGTGCCAGCAGCCCCCGGCGGGCTAGCGGGAGTTTAGATACGCAGTATTTT,CASSPRRASGSLDTQYF
few,TRBD1,TRBJ2-7,TRBV28,TGTGCCAGCAGTTTAGTGGCAGGGGGCTACGAGCAGTACTTC,CASSLVAGGYEQYF
-,-,TRBJ2-1,TRBV2,TGTGCCAGCAAAGAGAACTCCTACAATGAGCAGTTCTTC,CASKENSYNEQFF
-,-,TRBJ1-2,TRBV19,TGTGCCAGTAGTATTCGATTCACGGCGGAGGACTATGGCTACACCTTC,CASSIRFTAEDYGYTF
-,-,TRBJ2-7,TRBV7-2,TGTGCCAGCAGCTCCCGGGTCCAGGGGGAGCAGTACTTC,CASSSRVQGEQYF
-,-,TRBJ2-4,TRBV4-3,TGCGCCAGCAGCGAATTCCGGGGGAACATTCAGTACTTC,CASSEFRGNIQYF
few,-,TRBJ1-2,TRBV2,TGTGCCAGCAGTGAATTGGGTGCCTATGGCTACACCTTC,CASSELGAYGYTF
few,-,TRBJ2-1,TRBV5-6,TGTGCCAGCAGCTTGGTCGGGGGAGCCACCAATGAGCAGTTCTTC,CASSLVGGATNEQFF
-,-,TRBJ2-3,TRBV11-2,TGTGCCAGCAGCTTAGCGATAATCCCGCAGTATTTT,CASSLAIIPQYF
few,TRBD1,TRBJ2-3,TRBV11-2,TGTGCCAGCAGCTTAAAATGGGGGGGACAGGGAACAGATACGCAGTATTTT,CASSLKWGGQGTDTQYF
few,TRBD2,TRBJ2-3,TRBV7-9,TGTGCCAGCAGCTTAGCGGTACTAGCGGGCTCTAGCACAGATACGCAGTATTTT,CASSLAVLAGSSTDTQYF
few,-,TRBJ1-1,TRBV14,TGTGCCAGCAGCCCCCACAGTAACACTGAAGCTTTCTTT,CASSPHSNTEAFF